This T cell receptor beta chain was identified during a study of T cell responses to AZD1222 COVID-19 vaccine. General study findings and limits: CD4 TCRs linked to vaccination spanned spike, dominating at 160-218 and 743-854. Repertoire samples came only from after the peak T cell response. The donors showed a predominance of white British ancestry and of females, with possible underestimation of clonal diversity. In the spike-specific TCR repertoire, nearly half reportedly target unmutated variant regions.

Produced via immunoSEQ multiplex PCR; TCRdb's table is partial and in-frame only. Of about 90,000 clones listed, 88% were seen once; the top ten hold 10%. A remark on this clone: Its antigen is currently unknown.

The input for sequencing was peripheral blood, taken on day 0 of MenACWY control vaccination. This TCR derives from an adult in good health.

CDR3 loop: CASSRTGGISTEAFF. DNA of the CDR3: TGTGCCAGCAGCCGGACAGGGGGCATAAGCACTGAAGCTTTCTTT. V gene TRBV4-2 combines with J gene TRBJ1-1; 11 nucleotides line up with TRBD1. The CDR3 is made up of 15 amino acids. The germline CDR1 and CDR2 sequences are LGHNA and YNFKEQ. The V segment lost 4 bases and the J segment 4 bases; nucleotides outside the gene matches: 5.